This T cell receptor (beta chain) was identified in a study of blood T cell repertoires in COVID-19. In the study overall: The United States, Italy and Spain supplied acute and convalescent COVID-19 samples.

Source study methods: Amplification with reference gene primers provided the estimates of nucleated cell counts. Sequenced by immunoSEQ multiplex PCR; TCRdb stores in-frame clones only, minus some. V and J calls and clone size are given by that table; D and trimming were obtained from the DNA. The table has 100,000 to 150,000 clones, 80% to 90% seen once. The CDR3 has 16 amino acids. Per the germline V gene, CDR1 is SNHLY and CDR2 is FYNNEI. The V end was cut by 4 bases, the J end by 4 bases, with 19 bases between. J is TRBJ1-2 and V is TRBV2, with a tentative D call TRBD1 (5 bases). Sequencing input: peripheral blood. The source of this sequence is a man in his forties with acute or convalescent COVID-19. The CDR3 DNA reads TGTGCCAGCAGTGTGTCAATTGGGCAGGGAACCTATGGCTACACCTTC. Its protein is CASSVSIGQGTYGYTF.